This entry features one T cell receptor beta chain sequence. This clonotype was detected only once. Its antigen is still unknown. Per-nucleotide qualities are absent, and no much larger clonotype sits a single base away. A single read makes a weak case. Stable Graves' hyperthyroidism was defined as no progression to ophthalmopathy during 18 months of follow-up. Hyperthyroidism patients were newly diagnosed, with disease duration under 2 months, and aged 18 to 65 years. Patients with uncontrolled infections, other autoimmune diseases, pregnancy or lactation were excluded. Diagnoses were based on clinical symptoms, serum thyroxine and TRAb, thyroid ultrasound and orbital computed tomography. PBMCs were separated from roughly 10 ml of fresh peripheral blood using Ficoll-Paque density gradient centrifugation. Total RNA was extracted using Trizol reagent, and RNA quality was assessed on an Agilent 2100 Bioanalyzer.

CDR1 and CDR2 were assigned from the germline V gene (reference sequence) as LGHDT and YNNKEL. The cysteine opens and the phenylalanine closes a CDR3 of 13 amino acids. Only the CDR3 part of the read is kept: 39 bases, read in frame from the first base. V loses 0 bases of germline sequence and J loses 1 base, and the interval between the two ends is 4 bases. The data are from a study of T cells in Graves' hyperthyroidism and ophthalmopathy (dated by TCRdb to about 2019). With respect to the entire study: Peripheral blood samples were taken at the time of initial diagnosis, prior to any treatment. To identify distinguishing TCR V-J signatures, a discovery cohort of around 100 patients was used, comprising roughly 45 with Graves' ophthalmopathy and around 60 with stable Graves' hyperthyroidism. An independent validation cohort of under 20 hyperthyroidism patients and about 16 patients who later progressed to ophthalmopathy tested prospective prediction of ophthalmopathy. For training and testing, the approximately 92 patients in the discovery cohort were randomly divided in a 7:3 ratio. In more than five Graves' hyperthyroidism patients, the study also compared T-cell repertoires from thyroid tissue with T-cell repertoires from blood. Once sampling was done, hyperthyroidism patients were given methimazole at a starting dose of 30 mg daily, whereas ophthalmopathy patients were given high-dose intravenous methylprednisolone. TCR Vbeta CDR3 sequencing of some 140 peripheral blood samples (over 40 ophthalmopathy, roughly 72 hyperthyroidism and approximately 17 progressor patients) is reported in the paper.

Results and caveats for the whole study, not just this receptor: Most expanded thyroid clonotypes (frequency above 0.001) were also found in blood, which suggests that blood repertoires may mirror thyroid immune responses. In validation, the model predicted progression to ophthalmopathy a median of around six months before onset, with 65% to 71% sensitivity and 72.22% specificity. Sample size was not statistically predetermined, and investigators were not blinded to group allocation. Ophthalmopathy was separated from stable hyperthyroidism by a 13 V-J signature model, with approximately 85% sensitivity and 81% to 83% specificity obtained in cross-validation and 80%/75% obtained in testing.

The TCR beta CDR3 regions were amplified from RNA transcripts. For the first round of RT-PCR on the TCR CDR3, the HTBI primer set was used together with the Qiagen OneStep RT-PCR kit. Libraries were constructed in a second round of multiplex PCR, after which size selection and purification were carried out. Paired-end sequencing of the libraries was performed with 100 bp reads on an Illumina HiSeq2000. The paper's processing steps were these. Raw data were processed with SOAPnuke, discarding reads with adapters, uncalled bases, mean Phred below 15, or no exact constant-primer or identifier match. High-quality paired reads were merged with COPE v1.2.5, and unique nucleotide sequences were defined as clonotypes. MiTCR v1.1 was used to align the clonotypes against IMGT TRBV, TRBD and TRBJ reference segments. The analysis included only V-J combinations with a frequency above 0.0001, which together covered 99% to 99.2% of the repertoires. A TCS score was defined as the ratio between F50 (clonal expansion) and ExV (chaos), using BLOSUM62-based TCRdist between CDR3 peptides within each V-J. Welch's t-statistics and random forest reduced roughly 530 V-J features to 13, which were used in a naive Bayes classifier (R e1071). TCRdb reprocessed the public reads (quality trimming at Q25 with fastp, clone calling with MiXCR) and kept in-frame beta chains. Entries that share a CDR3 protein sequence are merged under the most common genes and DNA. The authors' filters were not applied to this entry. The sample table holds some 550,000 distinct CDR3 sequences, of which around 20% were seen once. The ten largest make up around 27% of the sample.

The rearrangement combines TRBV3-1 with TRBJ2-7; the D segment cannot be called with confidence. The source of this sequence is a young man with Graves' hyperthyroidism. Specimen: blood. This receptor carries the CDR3 CASSQEQSYEQYF. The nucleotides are TGTGCCAGCAGCCAAGAACAGTCCTACGAGCAGTACTTC.